The 10 T cell receptor beta chains below were found in one sample sequenced in a study of blood T cell repertoires in COVID-19 (dated by TCRdb to 2018 to 2021). The library was generated by the immunoSEQ multiplex PCR assay. What TCRdb holds here is the immuneACCESS table cut down to in-frame rearrangements. Part of the clones is not present; checked against another copy, under half of the missing clones reflect an unresolved V gene, and the others are unexplained. The sample contains just under 60,000 clones, about 86% of them found a single time. In total, the top ten clones hold under 5.5% of the sample. The sequencing input was peripheral blood. These receptors originate from a man aged 60 to 75 with acute or convalescent COVID-19.

A word on this clone: The same CDR3 can be traced to other DNA sequences in this sample. The chain couples TRBV5-1 to TRBJ1-1; 8 bases are a match to TRBD1. Trimming removed 5 bases from V and 1 base from J; junction bases left unmatched: 4. This CDR3 comprises 14 residues. Looked up from germline, CDR1 is SGHRS and CDR2 is YFSETQ. DNA of the CDR3: TGCGCCAGCAGTCTGACAGGGGCGAACACTGAAGCTTTCTTT. This gives the protein CASSLTGANTEAFF. The full variable domain, with the rest looked up from reference TRBV5-1 and TRBJ1-1, is KAGVTQTPRYLIKTRGQQVTLSCSPISGHRSVSWYQQTPGQGLQFLFEYFSETQRNKGNFPGRFSGRQFSNSRSEMNVSTLELGDSALYLCASSLTGANTEAFFGQGTRLTVV.

The chain combines TRBV30 with TRBJ2-7; no reliable D call. Trimming stripped 2 bases from V and 2 bases from J, with 7 bases between. CDR3 length: 12 residues. Germline CDR1 reads GTSNPN; CDR2 reads SVGIG (reference sequence). CDR3 loop: CAWSTTPYEQYF. Written as DNA, the CDR3 is TGTGCCTGGAGTACAACCCCCTACGAGCAGTACTTC. The variable domain in full, completed from reference TRBV30 and TRBJ2-7, reads SQTIHQWPATLVQPVGSPLSLECTVEGTSNPNLYWYRQAAGRGLQLLFYSVGIGQISSEVPQNLSASRPQDRQFILSSKKLLLSDSGFYLCAWSTTPYEQYFGPGTRLTVT.

J is TRBJ2-7 and V is TRBV29-1; 9 bases are shared with TRBD1. This CDR3 comprises 13 residues. Looked up from germline, CDR1 is SQVTM and CDR2 is ANQGSEA. With V trimmed by 6 bases and J by 6 bases, 9 bases remained unmatched. The CDR3 spells CSVRQGGPLEQYF. DNA for the CDR3: TGCAGCGTCCGACAGGGGGGGCCTCTCGAGCAGTACTTC.

The rearrangement uses TRBV5-4 and TRBJ1-5; 9 bases agree with TRBD1. Germline V gene lookup returns CDR1 SGHNT and CDR2 YYREEE (reference sequence). This CDR3 is built from 16 residues. Trimming took 3 bases from V and 2 from J; bases not matched to a gene: 6. CDR3 region: CASSYRGQGGNQPQHF. The DNA for the CDR3 is TGTGCCAGCAGCTACAGGGGGCAAGGAGGCAATCAGCCCCAGCATTTT. Looking up the rest from reference TRBV5-4 and TRBJ1-5 gives the full variable domain: ETGVTQSPTHLIKTRGQQVTLRCSSQSGHNTVSWYQQALGQGPQFIFQYYREEENGRGNFPPRFSGLQFPNYSSELNVNALELDDSALYLCASSYRGQGGNQPQHFGDGTRLSIL.

The V and J genes are TRBV27 and TRBJ1-5; D uncertain. Germline CDR1 MNHEY, CDR2 SMNVEV (reference sequence). The length of the CDR3 is 13 residues. The V end lost 6 bases, the J end lost 5 bases, and 11 bases lay between the germline ends. The chain's CDR3 is CASRGVGHQPQHF. In DNA form, the CDR3 reads TGTGCCAGCAGGGGAGTTGGGCATCAGCCCCAGCATTTT.

As DNA, the CDR3 is TGTGCCAGCAGCGCCTTGGGACAGGGGGCGAATGGCTACACCTTC. Translation gives CASSALGQGANGYTF. This chain connects TRBV5-5 to TRBJ1-2; 12 positions agree with TRBD1. V lost 4 bases to trimming and J lost 6 bases; unmatched junction nucleotides: 7. This CDR3 comprises 15 residues. The germline V gene encodes CDR1 SGHKS and CDR2 YYEKEE (reference sequence). Together with reference TRBV5-5 and TRBJ1-2, the CDR3 gives the full variable domain: DAGVTQSPTHLIKTRGQQVTLRCSPISGHKSVSWYQQVLGQGPQFIFQYYEKEERGRGNFPDRFSARQFPNYSSELNVNALLLGDSALYLCASSALGQGANGYTFGSGTRLTVV.

The genes are TRBV5-1 and TRBJ2-1, with 10 bases lining up with TRBD1. Per germline, CDR1 SGHRS and CDR2 YFSETQ. The CDR3 consists of 15 residues. The J segment lost 8 bases and the V segment lost 2 bases, leaving 7 bases of the junction unmatched. The CDR3 bases are TGCGCCAGCAGCTTCACTTTGACAGGGGGCGATGAGCAGTTCTTC. Protein sequence: CASSFTLTGGDEQFF.

The rearrangement links TRBV6-1 to TRBJ2-3; 7 nucleotides align to TRBD2. The J segment lost 5 bases and the V segment lost 2 bases, leaving 10 bases of the junction unmatched. Germline V gene lookup returns CDR1 MNHNS and CDR2 SASEGT. This CDR3 spans 16 amino acids. In nucleotides, the CDR3 is TGTGCCAGCAGTGAAAGGTGGCGCGGGAGTGTAGATACGCAGTATTTT. The encoded protein is CASSERWRGSVDTQYF.

V usage is TRBV2 and J usage is TRBJ2-7; 9 nucleotides agree with TRBD1. The CDR3 is made up of 17 amino acids. CDR1 and CDR2 (germline): SNHLY, FYNNEI. With 3 bases clipped from V and 2 bases from J, the junction kept 11 bases outside the gene matches. CDR3: CASSDPNDRGGPYEQYF. CDR3 bases: TGTGCCAGCAGTGACCCCAACGACAGGGGGGGGCCCTACGAGCAGTACTTC. Full variable domain (rest looked up from reference TRBV2 and TRBJ2-7): EPEVTQTPSHQVTQMGQEVILRCVPISNHLYFYWYRQILGQKVEFLVSFYNNEISEKSEIFDDQFSVERPDGSNFTLKIRSTKLEDSAMYFCASSDPNDRGGPYEQYFGPGTRLTVT.

This rearrangement joins TRBV3-1 (or the pseudogene TRBV3-2) to TRBJ1-1; 7 nucleotides align to TRBD1. Germline V CDR1 and CDR2: LGHDT, YNNKEL (reference sequence). CDR3 length: 14 amino acids. J was trimmed by 7 bases and V by 4 bases; bases with no gene match: 9. This CDR3 is CASSRGTASFEAFF. In nucleotides, the CDR3 is TGTGCCAGCAGCCGTGGGACAGCCTCCTTTGAAGCTTTCTTT.